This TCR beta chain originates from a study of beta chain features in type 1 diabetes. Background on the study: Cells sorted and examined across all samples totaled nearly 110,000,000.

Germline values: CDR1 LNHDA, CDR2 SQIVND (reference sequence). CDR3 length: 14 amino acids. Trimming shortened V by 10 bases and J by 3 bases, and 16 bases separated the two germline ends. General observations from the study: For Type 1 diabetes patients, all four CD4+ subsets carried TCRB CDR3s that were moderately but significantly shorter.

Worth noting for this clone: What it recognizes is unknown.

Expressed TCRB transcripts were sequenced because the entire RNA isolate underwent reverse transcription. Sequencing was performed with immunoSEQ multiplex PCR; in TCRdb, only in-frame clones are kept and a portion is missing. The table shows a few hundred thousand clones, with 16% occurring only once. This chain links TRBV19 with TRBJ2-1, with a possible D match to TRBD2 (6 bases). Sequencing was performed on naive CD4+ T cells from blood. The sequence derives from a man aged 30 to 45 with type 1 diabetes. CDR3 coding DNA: TGTGCCACCCAGCCAGGGCGGGACTACAATGAGCAGTTCTTC. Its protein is CATQPGRDYNEQFF.